This entry lists 21 T cell receptor beta chains sequenced from one sample in a study of T cell repertoires in cytomegalovirus infection (dated by TCRdb to between 2018 and 2020). Their antigens remain unidentified. According to the study, the label for this sample's treatment or condition signals: in vitro stimulation with specific CMV peptide epitopes to enrich CMV-specific T cells. Reads for this sample came from an Illumina HiSeq 1500. TCRdb cleaned the public reads at Q25 with fastp, built clones with MiXCR and kept in-frame beta chains. Rows merge per CDR3 protein into single entries with the most common DNA and genes. The sample records about 900,000 distinct CDR3 sequences, about a third of which are singletons. Over 12% of the sample rests with the top ten. This sample comprised cultured CD8+ T cells from PBMCs, obtained from culture after CMV antigen stimulation. These receptors originate from a human donor in good health (CMV status not recorded). Some clones in this sample may be carry-over from other donors' samples.

In its sample, this clonotype was seen a few times. The V gene is TRBV7-6, the J gene TRBJ1-1; D is unclear. The CDR3 totals 15 residues. V lost 2 bases, J lost 2 bases, and 12 bases lay in between. CDR1 is SGHVS, CDR2 FNYEAQ, per germline. For the CDR3, the DNA is TGTGCCAGCAGCTTAAGAGGGCGGGGAAACACTGAAGCTTTCTTT. It translates to CASSLRGRGNTEAFF.

This clonotype was counted a few times. The chain has TRBV4-3 and TRBJ2-3; D perhaps matches TRBD1 (6 bases). The CDR3 covers 14 residues. Trimming left V 2 bases short and J 2 bases short, with 8 bases between. CDR1 is LGHNA, CDR2 YSLEER, per germline. In nucleotides, the CDR3 is TGCGCCAGCAGCCAAAGGGGGTACACAGATACGCAGTATTTT. Protein product: CASSQRGYTDTQYF.

This clonotype has at least ten counts. V usage is TRBV6-2 or TRBV6-3 and J usage is TRBJ2-1; D not resolved. The CDR3 contains 13 residues. Germline V lookup: CDR1 MNHEY, CDR2 SVGEGT. Trimming cost V 3 bases and J 3 bases, with 6 bases left between them. CDR3 in amino acids: CASSYTYYNEQFF. The CDR3 nucleotides read TGTGCCAGCAGTTATACCTACTACAATGAGCAGTTCTTC.

The V and J genes are TRBV10-3 and TRBJ2-1; possibly TRBD2 for D (6 bases). This CDR3 region has 14 residues. The germline V gene encodes CDR1 ENHRY and CDR2 SYGVKD. The V and J ends lost 2 bases and 8 bases respectively, with 13 bases between them. CDR3 in amino acids: CAISEEVGDYEQFF. CDR3 coding DNA: TGTGCCATCAGTGAGGAAGTCGGGGACTATGAGCAGTTCTTC.

The J gene is TRBJ2-7, the V gene TRBV7-9, with no clear D. V lost 8 bases and J lost 3, with 11 bases in between. Per germline, CDR1 SEHNR and CDR2 FQNEAQ (reference sequence). The CDR3 totals 12 residues. CDR3 bases: TGTGCCAGCGGCCCCTCGGACTACGAGCAGTACTTC. This sequence encodes CASGPSDYEQYF.

This chain uses TRBV19 with TRBJ2-7; TRBD1 is a possible D gene (5 bases). V was clipped by 1 base and J by 0 bases, with 16 bases between them. CDR1 and CDR2 from the germline V gene are LNHDA and SQIVND (reference sequence). The CDR3 contains 17 residues. The CDR3 loop reads CASSIGTGLLSSYEQYF. The CDR3 nucleotides are TGTGCCAGTAGTATAGGTACAGGCCTCCTAAGCTCCTACGAGCAGTACTTC.

This clonotype has a handful of counts. Compared with germline, one end of the junction differs, possibly owing to a read error. The genes are TRBV7-2 and TRBJ1-2; no clear D. Per germline, CDR1 SGHTA and CDR2 FQGNSA. The CDR3 loop spans 13 amino acids. CDR3 bases: TGTGCCAGCAACTTACAGAGGCCCCCATGGTACACCTTC. As protein: CASNLQRPPWYTF.

The chain has TRBV6-8 and TRBJ2-2; 12 positions agree with TRBD2. With 8 bases clipped from V and 12 bases from J, the junction kept 13 bases outside the gene matches. The germline V gene encodes CDR1 MNHGY and CDR2 SAAAGT. This CDR3 has 15 amino acids. CDR3 residues: CASDPLAGGLVKLFF. The CDR3 bases are TGTGCCAGCGATCCACTAGCGGGGGGTCTGGTGAAGCTGTTTTTT.

The rearrangement links TRBV11-2 to TRBJ1-1, with a tentative D call TRBD1 (6 bases). Germline lookup yields CDR1 SGHAT and CDR2 FQNNGV. The CDR3 runs to 17 residues. Between the trimmed V and J ends, which lost 2 bases and 6 bases, there was a span of 22 bases. The CDR3 region is CASSLYPPGAKRAEAFF. In DNA form, the CDR3 reads TGTGCCAGCAGCTTATACCCGCCGGGGGCAAAGAGGGCTGAAGCTTTCTTT. The full variable domain, its missing parts supplied by reference TRBV11-2 and TRBJ1-1, is EAGVAQSPRYKIIEKRQSVAFWCNPISGHATLYWYQQILGQGPKLLIQFQNNGVVDDSQLPKDRFSAERLKGVDSTLKIQPAKLEDSAVYLCASSLYPPGAKRAEAFFGQGTRLTVV.

This clonotype was detected ten times or more. V usage is TRBV7-2 and J usage is TRBJ2-3; TRBD1 agrees at 8 bases. There are 15 residues in the CDR3. Germline V CDR1 and CDR2: SGHTA, FQGNSA. Germline trimming cut 5 bases from V and 2 bases from J; bases unmatched to any gene: 6. The CDR3 protein is CASSPGQAYTDTQYF. CDR3 DNA: TGTGCCAGCAGCCCGGGACAGGCGTACACAGATACGCAGTATTTT. Full variable domain (outside the CDR3, taken from reference TRBV7-2 and TRBJ2-3): GAGVSQSPSNKVTEKGKDVELRCDPISGHTALYWYRQSLGQGLEFLIYFQGNSAPDKSGLPSDRFSAERTGGSVSTLTIQRTQQEDSAVYLCASSPGQAYTDTQYFGPGTRLTVL.

A word on this clonotype: The junction departs from germline at one end; a sequencing error may be responsible. The chain employs TRBV7-4 and TRBJ1-3; D is unresolved. Per the germline V gene, CDR1 is SGHVT and CDR2 is SQSDAQ. CDR3 length equals 15 residues. CDR3 bases: TGTGCCAGCAGTACTCTGGAGAGCTCTGGAAACACCTTATATTTT. This translates into CASSTLESSGNTLYF.

This clonotype was seen at least ten times. The CDR3 protein is CASSLALDQSYNEQFF. The CDR3, as DNA: TGTGCCAGCAGCTTAGCGCTGGACCAGTCCTACAATGAGCAGTTCTTC. The rearrangement uses TRBV7-2 and TRBJ2-1; D is uncertain. This CDR3 has 16 residues. Per germline, CDR1 SGHTA and CDR2 FQGNSA. The V gene lost 0 bases and the J gene lost 1 base, with 10 bases spanning the gap.

This clonotype occurred a few times. The chain is built from TRBV19 and TRBJ2-2; a possible D gene is TRBD2 (7 bases). The V end was cut by 3 bases, the J end by 6 bases, with 11 bases between. Germline loops: CDR1 LNHDA, CDR2 SQIVND (reference sequence). The CDR3 has 14 amino acids. CDR3: CASSIGGPPGELFF. CDR3 sequence (DNA): TGTGCCAGTAGTATCGGGGGGCCTCCCGGGGAGCTGTTTTTT.

This clonotype was observed many times. The V gene is TRBV7-2, the J gene TRBJ2-6; TRBD2 agrees at 7 bases. From germline, CDR1 is SGHTA and CDR2 FQGNSA. The junction had 13 bases not matched to a gene; V was cut back by 5 bases and J by 0 bases. The CDR3 is 19 amino acids. The DNA of the CDR3 is TGTGCCAGCAGCGCCCTAGGGAGGGATAGCGACTCTGGGGCCAACGTCCTGACTTTC. Amino acids: CASSALGRDSDSGANVLTF.

This clonotype was found many times. This chain joins TRBV7-8 and TRBJ2-3, with D uncertain. Looked up from germline, CDR1 is SGHVS and CDR2 is FQNEAQ. This CDR3 has 16 amino acids. The ends were cut back, 0 bases at V and 2 bases at J, with 12 bases in the middle. CDR3 protein: CASSLADNSPTDTQYF. Written as DNA, the CDR3 is TGTGCCAGCAGCTTAGCCGACAATTCTCCCACAGATACGCAGTATTTT.

This clonotype was detected once. The rearrangement uses TRBV14 and TRBJ2-2, with D hard to call. This CDR3 contains 17 residues. Deletions cut 0 bases from V and 4 bases from J, with 15 bases between. Germline CDR1 reads SGHDN; CDR2 reads FVKESK. The CDR3 DNA reads TGTGCCAGCAGCCAAGACGTTTTGGACCTACTCACCGGGGAGCTGTTTTTT. This gives the protein CASSQDVLDLLTGELFF. Full variable domain (rest looked up from reference TRBV14 and TRBJ2-2): EAGVTQFPSHSVIEKGQTVTLRCDPISGHDNLYWYRRVMGKEIKFLLHFVKESKQDESGMPNNRFLAERTGGTYSTLKVQPAELEDSGVYFCASSQDVLDLLTGELFFGEGSRLTVL.

The gene calls are TRBV7-8 and TRBJ2-7, with TRBD2 identical over 8 bases. The germline gives CDR1 SGHVS, CDR2 FQNEAQ. The CDR3 is 15 amino acids. J was trimmed by 4 bases and V by 1 base; bases with no gene match: 6. CDR3 nucleotides: TGTGCCAGCAGCTTAGGGACTAGCATAGTTTACGAGCAGTACTTC. Its translation: CASSLGTSIVYEQYF.

This clonotype was seen only a few times. The V gene is TRBV12-3 or TRBV12-4, the J gene TRBJ2-4; possible D gene TRBD1, 6 bases. The ends were cut back, 4 bases at V and 10 bases at J, with 20 bases in the middle. The CDR3 totals 15 residues. CDR3 loop: CASSWSVTGVFIQYF. The CDR3 DNA follows: TGTGCCAGCAGTTGGTCAGTGACAGGTGTTTTTATTCAGTACTTC.

The chain carries TRBV12-5 and TRBJ2-7; a weak D match, TRBD1 (6 bases). V was clipped by 4 bases and J by 6 bases, with 13 bases between them. The CDR3 extends over 13 amino acids. From germline, CDR1 is LGHNT and CDR2 FRNRAP. CDR3 in amino acids: CASGSGWGLEQYF. The CDR3 coding sequence is TGTGCTAGTGGTTCGGGGTGGGGGCTCGAGCAGTACTTC.

The gene calls are TRBV9 and TRBJ2-3; D gene unclear. Germline-derived CDR1 and CDR2 are SGDLS and YYNGEE. Trimming shortened V by 5 bases and J by 4 bases, and 8 bases separated the two germline ends. The CDR3 has 12 residues. CDR3 sequence reads: CASSDRSDTQYF. CDR3 DNA sequence: TGTGCCAGCAGTGACCGGTCAGATACGCAGTATTTT. Full variable domain (missing parts from reference TRBV9 and TRBJ2-3): DSGVTQTPKHLITATGQRVTLRCSPRSGDLSVYWYQQSLDQGLQFLIQYYNGEERAKGNILERFSAQQFPDLHSELNLSSLELGDSALYFCASSDRSDTQYFGPGTRLTVL.

This clonotype was detected ten times or more. The CDR3 region is CCFGRGTDTQYF. Here the CDR3 DNA reads TGTTGTTTCGGTCGGGGCACAGATACGCAGTATTTT. V gene TRBV5-5 combines with J gene TRBJ2-3; D is unresolved. Germline CDR1 is SGHKS and CDR2 is YYEKEE (reference sequence). CDR3 length: 12 residues.